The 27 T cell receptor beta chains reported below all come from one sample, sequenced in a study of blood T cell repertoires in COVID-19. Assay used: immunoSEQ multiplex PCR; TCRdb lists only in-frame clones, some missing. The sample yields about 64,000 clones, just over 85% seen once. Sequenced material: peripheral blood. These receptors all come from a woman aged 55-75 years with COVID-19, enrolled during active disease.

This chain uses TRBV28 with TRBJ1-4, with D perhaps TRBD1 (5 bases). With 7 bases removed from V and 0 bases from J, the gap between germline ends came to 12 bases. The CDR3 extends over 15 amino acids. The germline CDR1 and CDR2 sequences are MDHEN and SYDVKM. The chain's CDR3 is CASMGGSATNEKLFF. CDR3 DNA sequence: TGTGCCAGCATGGGGGGGTCCGCAACTAATGAAAAACTGTTTTTT. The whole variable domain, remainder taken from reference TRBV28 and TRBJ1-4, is DVKVTQSSRYLVKRTGEKVFLECVQDMDHENMFWYRQDPGLGLRLIYFSYDVKMKEKGDIPEGYSVSREKKERFSLILESASTNQTSMYLCASMGGSATNEKLFFGSGTQLSVL.

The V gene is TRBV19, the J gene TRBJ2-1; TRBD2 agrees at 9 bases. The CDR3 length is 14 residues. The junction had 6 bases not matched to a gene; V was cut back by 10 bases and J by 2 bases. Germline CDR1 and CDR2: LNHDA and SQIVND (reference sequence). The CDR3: CATGGGGPYNEQFF. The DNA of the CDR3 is TGTGCCACCGGCGGGGGGGGGCCCTACAATGAGCAGTTCTTC.

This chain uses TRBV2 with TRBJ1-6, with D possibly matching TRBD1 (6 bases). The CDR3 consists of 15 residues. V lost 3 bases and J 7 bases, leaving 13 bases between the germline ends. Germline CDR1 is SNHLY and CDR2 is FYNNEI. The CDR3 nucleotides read TGTGCCAGCAGTGAGAATGTGGGACAAAATTCACCCCTCCACTTT. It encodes CASSENVGQNSPLHF. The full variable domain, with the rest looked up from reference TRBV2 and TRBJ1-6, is EPEVTQTPSHQVTQMGQEVILRCVPISNHLYFYWYRQILGQKVEFLVSFYNNEISEKSEIFDDQFSVERPDGSNFTLKIRSTKLEDSAMYFCASSENVGQNSPLHFGNGTRLTVT.

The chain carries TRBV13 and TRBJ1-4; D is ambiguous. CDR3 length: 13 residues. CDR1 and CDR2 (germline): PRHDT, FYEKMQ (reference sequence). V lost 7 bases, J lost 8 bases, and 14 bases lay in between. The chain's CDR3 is CASKVGSGEKLFF. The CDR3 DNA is TGTGCCAGCAAGGTGGGGAGTGGGGAAAAACTGTTTTTT.

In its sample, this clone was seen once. The CDR3: CASTTEQGNTIYF. The DNA of the CDR3 is TGTGCCAGCACCACCGAACAGGGAAACACCATATATTTT. The V gene is TRBV6-6, the J gene TRBJ1-3, with no clear D. Germline values: CDR1 MNHNY, CDR2 SVGAGI (reference sequence). The CDR3 spans 13 residues. V dropped 7 bases and J dropped 4 bases, with 11 bases sitting between them.

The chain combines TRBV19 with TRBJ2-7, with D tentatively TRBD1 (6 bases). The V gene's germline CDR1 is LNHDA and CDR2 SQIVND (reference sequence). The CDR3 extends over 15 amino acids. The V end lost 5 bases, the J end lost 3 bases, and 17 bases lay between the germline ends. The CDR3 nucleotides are TGTGCCAGTAGTCCCTCAGGGGTGGTTCGCTACGAGCAGTACTTC. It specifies CASSPSGVVRYEQYF.

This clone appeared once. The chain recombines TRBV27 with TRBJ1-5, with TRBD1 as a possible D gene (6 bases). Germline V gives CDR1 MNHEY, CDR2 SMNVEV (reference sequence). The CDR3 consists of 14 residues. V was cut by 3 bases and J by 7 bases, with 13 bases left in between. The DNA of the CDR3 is TGTGCCAGCAGTTTTCAACAGGGAGGGCAGCCCCAGCATTTT. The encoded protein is CASSFQQGGQPQHF.

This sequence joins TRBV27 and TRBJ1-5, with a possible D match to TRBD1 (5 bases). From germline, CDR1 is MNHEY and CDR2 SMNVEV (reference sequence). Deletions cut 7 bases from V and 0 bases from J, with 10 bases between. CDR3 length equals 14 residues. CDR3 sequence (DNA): TGTGCCAGCAATAAGGGGTTTAGCAATCAGCCCCAGCATTTT. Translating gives CASNKGFSNQPQHF.

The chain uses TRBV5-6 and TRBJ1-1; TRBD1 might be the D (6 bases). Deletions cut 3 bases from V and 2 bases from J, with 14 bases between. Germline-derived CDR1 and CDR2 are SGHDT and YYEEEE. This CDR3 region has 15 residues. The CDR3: CASSSATGANTEAFF. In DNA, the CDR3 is TGTGCCAGCAGCTCGGCGACAGGAGCCAACACTGAAGCTTTCTTT. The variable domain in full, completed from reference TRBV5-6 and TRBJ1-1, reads DAGVTQSPTHLIKTRGQQVTLRCSPKSGHDTVSWYQQALGQGPQFIFQYYEEEERQRGNFPDRFSGHQFPNYSSELNVNALLLGDSALYLCASSSATGANTEAFFGQGTRLTVV.

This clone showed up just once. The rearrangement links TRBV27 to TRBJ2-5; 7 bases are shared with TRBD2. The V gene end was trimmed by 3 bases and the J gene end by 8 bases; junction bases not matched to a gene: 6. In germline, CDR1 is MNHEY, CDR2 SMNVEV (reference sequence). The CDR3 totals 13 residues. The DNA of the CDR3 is TGTGCCAGCAGTTTCGTGGGGGGGGGAACCCAGTACTTC. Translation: CASSFVGGGTQYF.

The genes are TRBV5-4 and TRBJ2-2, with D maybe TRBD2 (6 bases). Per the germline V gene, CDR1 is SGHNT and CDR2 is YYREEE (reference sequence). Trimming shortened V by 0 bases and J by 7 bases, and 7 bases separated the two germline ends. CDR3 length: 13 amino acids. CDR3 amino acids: CASSLVGGGELFF. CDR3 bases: TGTGCCAGCAGCTTGGTCGGGGGCGGGGAGCTGTTTTTT.

Here the CDR3 reads CAIRNGQGLSFGANVLTF. As DNA, the CDR3 is TGTGCCATCAGAAATGGGCAGGGGCTCTCATTTGGGGCCAACGTCCTGACTTTC. The rearrangement joins TRBV10-3 to TRBJ2-6; weak D call: TRBD1 (6 bases). Germline assignment: CDR1 ENHRY and CDR2 SYGVKD. V dropped 6 bases and J dropped 3 bases, with 21 bases sitting between them. CDR3 length: 18 amino acids.

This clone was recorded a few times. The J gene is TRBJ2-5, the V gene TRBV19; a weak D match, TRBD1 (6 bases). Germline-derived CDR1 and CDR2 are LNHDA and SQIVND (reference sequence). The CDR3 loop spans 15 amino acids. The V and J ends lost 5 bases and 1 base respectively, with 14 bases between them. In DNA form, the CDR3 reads TGTGCCAGTAGTTCGCAGGGGTTACCCCAAGAGACCCAGTACTTC. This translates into CASSSQGLPQETQYF.

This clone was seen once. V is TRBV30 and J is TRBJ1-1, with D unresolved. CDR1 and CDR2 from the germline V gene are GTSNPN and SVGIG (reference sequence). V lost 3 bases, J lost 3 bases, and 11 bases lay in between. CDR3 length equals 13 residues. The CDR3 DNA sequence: TGTGCCTGGAGGAGGAATGCGGACACTGAAGCTTTCTTT. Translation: CAWRRNADTEAFF.

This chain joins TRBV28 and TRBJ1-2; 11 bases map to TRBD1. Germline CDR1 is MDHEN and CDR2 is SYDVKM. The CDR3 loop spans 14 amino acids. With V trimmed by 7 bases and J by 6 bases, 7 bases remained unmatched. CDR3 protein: CASIVGQGAHGYTF. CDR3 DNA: TGTGCCAGCATAGTTGGACAGGGGGCGCATGGCTACACCTTC.

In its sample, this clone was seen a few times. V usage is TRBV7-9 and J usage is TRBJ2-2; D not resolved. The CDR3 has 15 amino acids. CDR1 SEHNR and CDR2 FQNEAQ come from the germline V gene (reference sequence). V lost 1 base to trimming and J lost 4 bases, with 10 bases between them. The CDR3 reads CASSLEMGATGELFF. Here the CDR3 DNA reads TGTGCCAGCAGCTTAGAAATGGGCGCCACCGGGGAGCTGTTTTTT.

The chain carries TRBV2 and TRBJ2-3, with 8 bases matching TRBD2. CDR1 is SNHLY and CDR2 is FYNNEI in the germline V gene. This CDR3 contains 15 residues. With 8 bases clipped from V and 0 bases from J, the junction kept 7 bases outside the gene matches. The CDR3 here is CASAGLARSTDTQYF. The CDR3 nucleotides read TGTGCCAGCGCAGGACTAGCCCGTAGCACAGATACGCAGTATTTT.

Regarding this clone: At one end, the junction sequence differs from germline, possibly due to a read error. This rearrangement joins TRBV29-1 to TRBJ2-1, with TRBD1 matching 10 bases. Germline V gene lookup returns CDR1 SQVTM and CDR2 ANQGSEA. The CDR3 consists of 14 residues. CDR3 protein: CSVEGTGVYNEQFF. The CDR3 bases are TGCAGCGTCGAAGGGACAGGGGTTTACAATGAGCAGTTCTTC.

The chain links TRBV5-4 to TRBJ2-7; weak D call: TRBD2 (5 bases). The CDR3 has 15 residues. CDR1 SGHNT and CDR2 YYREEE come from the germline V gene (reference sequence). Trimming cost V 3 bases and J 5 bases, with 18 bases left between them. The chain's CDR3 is CASSSTSGKGHEQYF. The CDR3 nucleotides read TGTGCCAGCAGCTCGACTTCCGGGAAGGGCCACGAGCAGTACTTC.

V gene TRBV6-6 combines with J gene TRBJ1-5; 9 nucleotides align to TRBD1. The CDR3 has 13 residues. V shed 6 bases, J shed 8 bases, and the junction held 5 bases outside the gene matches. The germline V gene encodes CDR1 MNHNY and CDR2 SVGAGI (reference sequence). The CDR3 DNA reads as TGTGCCAGCAGCGGGACAGGGTGGGAGCCCCAGCATTTT. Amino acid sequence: CASSGTGWEPQHF.

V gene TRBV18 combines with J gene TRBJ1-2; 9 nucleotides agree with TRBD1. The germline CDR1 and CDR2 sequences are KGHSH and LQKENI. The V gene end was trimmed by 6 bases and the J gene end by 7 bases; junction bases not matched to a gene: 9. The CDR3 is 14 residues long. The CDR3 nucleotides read TGTGCCAGCTCCGAGGGACAGGGCCTCGTTGGCTACACCTTC. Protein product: CASSEGQGLVGYTF.

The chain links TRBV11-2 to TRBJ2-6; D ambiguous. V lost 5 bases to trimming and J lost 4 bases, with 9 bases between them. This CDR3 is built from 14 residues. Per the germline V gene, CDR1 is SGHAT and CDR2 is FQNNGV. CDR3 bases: TGTGCCAGCAGCCCACCAGTCGGGGCCAACGTCCTGACTTTC. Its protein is CASSPPVGANVLTF.

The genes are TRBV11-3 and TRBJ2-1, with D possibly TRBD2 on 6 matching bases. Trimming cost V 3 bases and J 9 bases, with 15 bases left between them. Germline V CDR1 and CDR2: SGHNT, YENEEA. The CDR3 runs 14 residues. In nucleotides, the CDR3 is TGTGCCAGCAGCTTGGGACTTAGCGCTGGTGAGCAGTTCTTC. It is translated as CASSLGLSAGEQFF. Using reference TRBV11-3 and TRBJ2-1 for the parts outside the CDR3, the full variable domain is EAGVVQSPRYKIIEKKQPVAFWCNPISGHNTLYWYLQNLGQGPELLIRYENEEAVDDSQLPKDRFSAERLKGVDSTLKIQPAELGDSAVYLCASSLGLSAGEQFFGPGTRLTVL.

The CDR3 here is CASSVQGNTEAFF. CDR3 bases: TGTGCCAGCAGCGTCCAGGGGAACACTGAAGCTTTCTTT. This chain connects TRBV11-3 to TRBJ1-1, with TRBD1 as a possible D gene (5 bases). The ends were cut back, 5 bases at V and 1 base at J, with 8 bases in the middle. Germline-derived CDR1 and CDR2 are SGHNT and YENEEA. The CDR3 is 13 amino acids.

This CDR3 reads CASSPGGAGAPWTQYF. For the CDR3, the DNA is TGTGCCAGCAGCCCTGGAGGAGCAGGGGCCCCGTGGACCCAGTACTTC. The chain links TRBV9 to TRBJ2-5, with D possibly being TRBD1 (6 bases). Germline V lookup: CDR1 SGDLS, CDR2 YYNGEE. The ends were cut back, 4 bases at V and 7 bases at J, with 23 bases in the middle. The length of the CDR3 is 16 residues.

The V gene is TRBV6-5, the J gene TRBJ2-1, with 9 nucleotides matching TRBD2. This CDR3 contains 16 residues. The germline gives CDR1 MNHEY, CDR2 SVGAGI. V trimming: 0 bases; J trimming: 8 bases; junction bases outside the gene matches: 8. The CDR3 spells CASSYSFGGGAHEQFF. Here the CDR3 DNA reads TGTGCCAGCAGTTACTCGTTTGGCGGGGGGGCCCATGAGCAGTTCTTC.

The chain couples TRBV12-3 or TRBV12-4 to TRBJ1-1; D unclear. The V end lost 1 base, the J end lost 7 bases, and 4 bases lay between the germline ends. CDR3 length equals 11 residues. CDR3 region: CASSLGSEAFF. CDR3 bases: TGTGCCAGCAGTTTAGGCAGTGAAGCTTTCTTT.